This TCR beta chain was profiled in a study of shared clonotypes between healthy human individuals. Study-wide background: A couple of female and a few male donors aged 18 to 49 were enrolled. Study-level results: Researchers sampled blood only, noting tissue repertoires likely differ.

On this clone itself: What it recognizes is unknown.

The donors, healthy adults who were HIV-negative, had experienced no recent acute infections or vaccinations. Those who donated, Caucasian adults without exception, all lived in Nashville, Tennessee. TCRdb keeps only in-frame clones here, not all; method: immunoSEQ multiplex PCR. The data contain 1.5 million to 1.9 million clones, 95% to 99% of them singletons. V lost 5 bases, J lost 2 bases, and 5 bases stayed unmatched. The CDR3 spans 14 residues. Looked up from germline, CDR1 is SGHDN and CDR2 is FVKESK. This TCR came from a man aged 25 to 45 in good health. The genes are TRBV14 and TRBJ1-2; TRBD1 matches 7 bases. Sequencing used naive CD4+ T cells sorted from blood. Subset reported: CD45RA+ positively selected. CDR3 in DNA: TGTGCCAGCAGCGAACAGGGGTACAACTATGGCTACACCTTC. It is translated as CASSEQGYNYGYTF.